Each of the 4 T cell receptor beta chains below was sequenced from the same sample in a study of identical twins. Using its own MiXCR run on the 5' RACE reads, TCRdb lists one record per CDR3 protein. The sample records some 710,000 distinct CDR3 sequences, around 6% being singletons. The sample was naive T cells sorted from blood. These receptors were collected from a man younger than 30 in good health.

This clonotype occurred many times. The CDR3 here is CASSPGLNSYNEQFF. The CDR3 nucleotides are TGTGCCAGCAGCCCCGGACTCAACTCGTACAATGAGCAGTTCTTC. The gene calls are TRBV11-2 and TRBJ2-1; the D gene is possibly TRBD2 (5 bases). Germline CDR1 reads SGHAT; CDR2 reads FQNNGV. The CDR3 totals 15 residues. V gave up 5 bases and J gave up 4 bases, with 15 bases separating them.

This clonotype was counted ten times or more. The chain links TRBV27 to TRBJ1-2, with D possibly matching TRBD1 (5 bases). Looked up from germline, CDR1 is MNHEY and CDR2 is SMNVEV (reference sequence). This CDR3 comprises 15 residues. V lost 1 base, J lost 4 bases, and 13 bases lay in between. CDR3 loop: CASSLLGTGGYGYTF. The CDR3 nucleotides read TGTGCCAGCAGTTTATTAGGGACGGGTGGCTATGGCTACACCTTC.

This clonotype appeared a few times. This chain uses TRBV7-2 with TRBJ2-1; 7 bases match TRBD2. CDR1 and CDR2 (germline): SGHTA, FQGNSA. CDR3 length equals 17 residues. Trimming cost V 3 bases and J 5 bases; bases outside gene matches: 13. DNA of the CDR3: TGTGCCAGCAGCTTCCCCCCTGGCGGGAGATCAAACAATGAGCAGTTCTTC. Protein product: CASSFPPGGRSNNEQFF.

This clonotype has ten or more counts. V is TRBV20-1 and J is TRBJ2-3; possible D gene TRBD1, 6 bases. The V gene lost 5 bases and the J gene lost 2 bases, with 14 bases spanning the gap. This CDR3 has 14 residues. In germline, CDR1 is DFQATT, CDR2 SNEGSKA (reference sequence). CDR3 sequence (DNA): TGCAGTGCTTTAATTCACAGGGTCACAGATACGCAGTATTTT. Translation gives CSALIHRVTDTQYF.